This T cell receptor (beta chain) was recovered during a study of cytomegalovirus exposure and HLA in healthy donors. Assay used: immunoSEQ multiplex PCR; TCRdb lists only in-frame clones, some missing. The sample consists of about 140,000 clones, roughly nine tenths of them appearing once. The CDR3 spans 13 residues. Germline V CDR1 and CDR2: MDHEN, SYDVKM. Trimming took off 3 bases at V and 6 bases at J, with 9 bases between the two ends. This TCR came from a man between 18 and 29 years old in good health and CMV-seronegative. Sequences were obtained from PBMCs. The chain joins TRBV28 to TRBJ1-5, with D unclear. This chain's CDR3 is CASSLRSGQPQHF. CDR3 bases: TGTGCCAGCAGTTTGAGGAGCGGTCAGCCCCAGCATTTT.